These 30 T cell receptor beta chains share one sample of origin, sequenced in a study of cytomegalovirus exposure and HLA in healthy donors. The PCR ran on 60 Vbeta and 13 Jbeta primers. This table comes from immunoSEQ multiplex PCR, and its TCRdb copy is limited to in-frame clones, with some not included. The sample gives tens of thousands of clones, 70% to 80% of which show up once; 5.5% to 7% is in the top ten. Sample: PBMCs. Every receptor here comes from a man in his thirties or forties in good health and CMV-seronegative.

This clone has only a few counts. V gene TRBV6-4 combines with J gene TRBJ2-6; D ambiguous. Germline loops: CDR1 MRHNA, CDR2 SNTAGT. Trimming shortened V by 3 bases and J by 0 bases, and 6 bases separated the two germline ends. The CDR3 runs to 15 residues. The CDR3 DNA sequence: TGTGCCAGCAGTGAACGGTACTCTGGGGCCAACGTCCTGACTTTC. Translated, it gives CASSERYSGANVLTF.

V and J are TRBV11-2 and TRBJ2-2; 8 bases agree with TRBD1. Germline CDR1 reads SGHAT; CDR2 reads FQNNGV. V was clipped by 5 bases and J by 3 bases; unmatched bases: 5. CDR3 length: 15 residues. The CDR3 DNA reads as TGTGCCAGCAGCCCTGGGACAGGTTACACCGGGGAGCTGTTTTTT. As protein: CASSPGTGYTGELFF.

V and J are TRBV6-5 and TRBJ2-7, with a possible D match to TRBD1 (6 bases). V gave up 6 bases and J gave up 1 base, with 16 bases separating them. The germline V gene encodes CDR1 MNHEY and CDR2 SVGAGI. This CDR3 comprises 15 residues. The CDR3, as DNA: TGTGCCAGCAGACCTTCGCTCGGACAGTCCTACGAGCAGTACTTC. Translating gives CASRPSLGQSYEQYF.

The V call is TRBV4-2, the J call TRBJ2-7; D not certain. Germline-derived CDR1 and CDR2 are LGHNA and YNFKEQ. Trimming removed 0 bases from V and 3 bases from J, with 9 bases in between. This CDR3 region has 14 residues. The CDR3 nucleotides are TGTGCCAGCAGCCAAGATGTGCGGATCTACGAGCAGTACTTC. This gives the protein CASSQDVRIYEQYF.

The genes are TRBV7-7 and TRBJ2-3; the D gene is possibly TRBD2 (5 bases). Per the germline V gene, CDR1 is SSHAT and CDR2 is FNYEAQ (reference sequence). V dropped 4 bases and J dropped 1 base, with 12 bases sitting between them. The CDR3 has 15 residues. CDR3 amino acids: CASSSTTQRTDTQYF. Here the CDR3 DNA reads TGTGCCAGCAGCTCGACTACTCAGCGCACAGATACGCAGTATTTT.

The chain carries TRBV4-2 and TRBJ2-3, with 13 bases identical to TRBD2. The germline CDR1 and CDR2 sequences are LGHNA and YNFKEQ. This CDR3 is built from 17 residues. V lost 2 bases to trimming and J lost 7 bases; unmatched junction nucleotides: 9. The CDR3 loop reads CASSQSWGTSGTNTQYF. CDR3 in DNA: TGTGCCAGCAGCCAAAGTTGGGGGACTAGCGGGACAAATACGCAGTATTTT.

This clone occurred once. At the DNA level, this CDR3 is encoded by other sequences in the same sample as well. This chain joins TRBV2 and TRBJ2-7, with 7 bases that match TRBD1. Germline-derived CDR1 and CDR2 are SNHLY and FYNNEI. The CDR3 spans 12 residues. The CDR3 nucleotides read TGTGCTGGGGGACAGATCCCTGGCGAGCAGTACTTC. Its translation: CAGGQIPGEQYF.

This clone is medium-sized (0.01 to 0.1%) in the sample. The chain employs TRBV6-1 and TRBJ2-2; D may be TRBD1 (5 bases). Germline loops: CDR1 MNHNS, CDR2 SASEGT. The germline V and J ends were trimmed by 7 bases and 1 base, with 13 bases remaining between them. This CDR3 comprises 15 residues. Here the CDR3 reads CASNEGVGNTGELFF. The CDR3 nucleotides read TGTGCCAGCAACGAAGGGGTGGGGAACACCGGGGAGCTGTTTTTT.

The rearrangement uses TRBV10-3 and TRBJ1-3; no clear D. In germline, CDR1 is ENHRY, CDR2 SYGVKD. The CDR3 totals 13 residues. Trimming cost V 3 bases and J 1 base, with 4 bases left between them. CDR3 bases: TGTGCCATCAGTGACGAGTCTGGAAACACCATATATTTT. Protein: CAISDESGNTIYF.

This clone has just a few counts. The chain links TRBV9 to TRBJ2-7, with a possible D match to TRBD2 (5 bases). The CDR3 is 14 residues long. V was shortened by 0 bases and J by 3 bases, with 10 bases between the two germline ends. Germline values: CDR1 SGDLS, CDR2 YYNGEE. The CDR3 DNA reads TGTGCCAGCAGCGTAGACAGCGGCCGCTACGAGCAGTACTTC. Its translation: CASSVDSGRYEQYF.

This rearrangement joins TRBV7-9 to TRBJ2-1, with 16 bases that match TRBD2. CDR3 length: 18 residues. Germline V gives CDR1 SEHNR, CDR2 FQNEAQ (reference sequence). V shed 5 bases, J shed 2 bases, and the junction held 6 bases outside the gene matches. CDR3 residues: CASSPKGLAGGPYNEQFF. CDR3 coding DNA: TGTGCCAGCAGCCCCAAGGGACTAGCGGGAGGGCCCTACAATGAGCAGTTCTTC.

V and J are TRBV2 and TRBJ1-2; D is uncertain. In germline, CDR1 is SNHLY, CDR2 FYNNEI. V was shortened by 2 bases and J by 2 bases, with 9 bases between the two germline ends. This CDR3 contains 14 residues. CDR3: CASSELSTNYGYTF. The CDR3 nucleotides are TGTGCCAGCAGTGAATTATCGACAAACTATGGCTACACCTTC.

CDR3 region: CAISEGRAETDTQYF. For the CDR3, the DNA is TGTGCCATCAGTGAAGGGAGAGCCGAAACAGATACGCAGTATTTT. J is TRBJ2-3 and V is TRBV10-3, with D possibly matching TRBD2 (5 bases). The germline V gene encodes CDR1 ENHRY and CDR2 SYGVKD. The CDR3 is made up of 15 amino acids. Between the trimmed V and J ends, which lost 3 bases and 3 bases, there was a span of 13 bases.

The CDR3 sequence is CASSTDTYNEQFF. For the CDR3, the DNA is TGTGCCAGCTCGACAGATACCTACAATGAGCAGTTCTTC. The chain is built from TRBV6-1 and TRBJ2-1, with D maybe TRBD1 (5 bases). Trimming cost V 8 bases and J 2 bases, with 10 bases left between them. From germline, CDR1 is MNHNS and CDR2 SASEGT. CDR3 size: 13 residues.

The rearrangement links TRBV7-2 to TRBJ2-5, with 7 positions matching TRBD2. The CDR3 runs to 17 residues. Per germline, CDR1 SGHTA and CDR2 FQGNSA. V was pared by 6 bases and J by 2 bases, with 15 bases of the junction left unmatched. The CDR3 sequence is CASRISSGGLAQETQYF. CDR3 sequence (DNA): TGTGCCAGCAGAATTTCGTCGGGAGGCCTAGCGCAAGAGACCCAGTACTTC.

This chain links TRBV5-8 with TRBJ1-5; 10 bases map to TRBD1. Germline V lookup: CDR1 SGHTS, CDR2 YDEGEE. The CDR3 extends over 15 amino acids. Germline trimming cut 3 bases from V and 7 bases from J; bases unmatched to any gene: 7. Written as DNA, the CDR3 is TGTGCCAGCAGCTCTCGGACAGGGGGTCTCCAGCCCCAGCATTTT. Amino acids: CASSSRTGGLQPQHF.

The chain couples TRBV6-6 to TRBJ2-2, with a tentative D call TRBD2 (7 bases). Trimming removed 8 bases from V and 4 bases from J, with 14 bases in between. Germline V gene lookup returns CDR1 MNHNY and CDR2 SVGAGI (reference sequence). The CDR3 sequence is 14 residues long. The CDR3 DNA is TGTGCCAGCGCGGGGGACATCGGCACCGGGGAGCTGTTTTTT. This translates into CASAGDIGTGELFF.

This clone is a singleton in its sample. V is TRBV30 and J is TRBJ2-2, with 12 positions matching TRBD2. The V and J ends lost 6 bases and 5 bases, in that order; junction bases with no gene match: 7. The CDR3 spans 15 residues. The V gene's germline CDR1 is GTSNPN and CDR2 SVGIG (reference sequence). Here the CDR3 reads CACQTSGSHTGELFF. The DNA of the CDR3 is TGTGCCTGTCAGACTAGCGGGAGTCATACCGGGGAGCTGTTTTTT. The entire variable domain, with the rest obtained from reference TRBV30 and TRBJ2-2, is as follows: SQTIHQWPATLVQPVGSPLSLECTVEGTSNPNLYWYRQAAGRGLQLLFYSVGIGQISSEVPQNLSASRPQDRQFILSSKKLLLSDSGFYLCACQTSGSHTGELFFGEGSRLTVL.

The rearrangement joins TRBV5-1 to TRBJ1-1; possibly TRBD1 for D (6 bases). V shed 2 bases and J shed 3 bases, with 11 bases lying between them. Germline V lookup: CDR1 SGHRS, CDR2 YFSETQ. This CDR3 comprises 14 residues. The CDR3 region is CASSFEGGDTEAFF. CDR3 in DNA: TGCGCCAGCAGCTTTGAGGGGGGGGACACTGAAGCTTTCTTT.

This clone was detected a few times. The chain employs TRBV6-5 and TRBJ2-6; maybe TRBD1 (6 bases). With 2 bases removed from V and 3 bases from J, the gap between germline ends came to 8 bases. Germline assignment: CDR1 MNHEY and CDR2 SVGAGI. The CDR3 contains 15 residues. The CDR3 DNA sequence: TGTGCCAGCAGTTACGCAGGGGATGGGGCCAACGTCCTGACTTTC. This translates into CASSYAGDGANVLTF.

The chain is built from TRBV5-6 and TRBJ1-2; TRBD1 might be the D (5 bases). Germline assignment: CDR1 SGHDT and CDR2 YYEEEE. Trimming cost V 0 bases and J 2 bases, with 14 bases left between them. This CDR3 comprises 16 residues. The CDR3 sequence: CASSLERRQLNYGYTF. CDR3 nucleotides: TGTGCCAGCAGCTTGGAGAGAAGACAGTTAAACTATGGCTACACCTTC. The complete variable domain, with remaining parts taken from reference TRBV5-6 and TRBJ1-2, reads DAGVTQSPTHLIKTRGQQVTLRCSPKSGHDTVSWYQQALGQGPQFIFQYYEEEERQRGNFPDRFSGHQFPNYSSELNVNALLLGDSALYLCASSLERRQLNYGYTFGSGTRLTVV.

J is TRBJ2-1 and V is TRBV6-1, with D hard to call. The germline gives CDR1 MNHNS, CDR2 SASEGT. The CDR3 totals 16 residues. Trimming left V 2 bases short and J 7 bases short, with 18 bases between. The CDR3 protein is CASSEQAFSPKNEQFF. In DNA, the CDR3 is TGTGCCAGCAGTGAACAAGCGTTCTCCCCCAAGAATGAGCAGTTCTTC.

This clone was recorded only once. The chain has TRBV19 and TRBJ2-3; 8 bases match TRBD2. The CDR3 has 14 amino acids. From germline, CDR1 is LNHDA and CDR2 SQIVND (reference sequence). Trimming cost V 9 bases and J 0 bases; bases outside gene matches: 5. CDR3 loop: CASTSGASTDTQYF. DNA of the CDR3: TGTGCCAGCACTAGCGGAGCTAGCACAGATACGCAGTATTTT.

J is TRBJ2-7 and V is TRBV27, with 10 nucleotides matching TRBD2. This CDR3 is built from 16 residues. The germline gives CDR1 MNHEY, CDR2 SMNVEV (reference sequence). Trimming removed 5 bases from V and 3 bases from J; junction bases left unmatched: 10. CDR3 region: CASSPTQREGHYEQYF. CDR3 nucleotides: TGTGCCAGCAGTCCCACCCAGCGGGAGGGCCACTACGAGCAGTACTTC.

The V call is TRBV14, the J call TRBJ2-7; TRBD2 matches 7 bases. J lost 0 bases, V lost 1 base, and 6 bases had no gene match. The CDR3 loop spans 16 amino acids. The germline CDR1 and CDR2 sequences are SGHDN and FVKESK. The CDR3 sequence: CASSQAPRGSSYEQYF. The DNA of the CDR3 is TGTGCCAGCAGCCAAGCCCCCCGCGGGAGCTCCTACGAGCAGTACTTC.

The J gene is TRBJ1-1, the V gene TRBV6-1; 7 positions match TRBD1. CDR3 size: 13 residues. Germline CDR1 MNHNS, CDR2 SASEGT. V was clipped by 6 bases and J by 3 bases; unmatched bases: 4. DNA for the CDR3: TGTGCCAGCAGAAACAGGGGAGACACTGAAGCTTTCTTT. Its translation: CASRNRGDTEAFF.

V gene TRBV2 combines with J gene TRBJ1-2, with 7 bases matching TRBD1. J lost 8 bases, V lost 7 bases, and 7 bases had no gene match. Germline loops: CDR1 SNHLY, CDR2 FYNNEI. This CDR3 has 12 residues. The CDR3 nucleotides are TGTGCCAGCAATGACAGGGTTGACGGCTACACCTTC. It encodes CASNDRVDGYTF. The variable domain in full, with the rest retrieved from reference TRBV2 and TRBJ1-2, is EPEVTQTPSHQVTQMGQEVILRCVPISNHLYFYWYRQILGQKVEFLVSFYNNEISEKSEIFDDQFSVERPDGSNFTLKIRSTKLEDSAMYFCASNDRVDGYTFGSGTRLTVV.

The chain has TRBV19 and TRBJ2-2, with 7 bases aligning to TRBD1. Germline values: CDR1 LNHDA, CDR2 SQIVND (reference sequence). J was trimmed by 7 bases and V by 5 bases; bases with no gene match: 10. The CDR3 loop spans 15 amino acids. The CDR3 sequence: CASSPRQGWYGELFF. CDR3 DNA sequence: TGTGCCAGTAGTCCCCGACAGGGTTGGTACGGGGAGCTGTTTTTT.

The chain joins TRBV5-1 to TRBJ2-5; TRBD2 might be the D (5 bases). This CDR3 is built from 13 residues. Germline V gene lookup returns CDR1 SGHRS and CDR2 YFSETQ. The ends were cut back, 4 bases at V and 2 bases at J, with 9 bases in the middle. CDR3 nucleotides: TGCGCCAGCAGCCAAATAGCGCAAGAGACCCAGTACTTC. It is translated as CASSQIAQETQYF.

This clone was seen only once. The CDR3 spells CASSDGGGETQYF. The CDR3 DNA sequence: TGTGCCAGCAGCGACGGGGGGGGAGAGACCCAGTACTTC. The V call is TRBV7-9, the J call TRBJ2-5; TRBD2 matches 8 bases. Looked up from germline, CDR1 is SEHNR and CDR2 is FQNEAQ (reference sequence). The CDR3 contains 13 residues. Trimming removed 5 bases from V and 4 bases from J; junction bases left unmatched: 3.